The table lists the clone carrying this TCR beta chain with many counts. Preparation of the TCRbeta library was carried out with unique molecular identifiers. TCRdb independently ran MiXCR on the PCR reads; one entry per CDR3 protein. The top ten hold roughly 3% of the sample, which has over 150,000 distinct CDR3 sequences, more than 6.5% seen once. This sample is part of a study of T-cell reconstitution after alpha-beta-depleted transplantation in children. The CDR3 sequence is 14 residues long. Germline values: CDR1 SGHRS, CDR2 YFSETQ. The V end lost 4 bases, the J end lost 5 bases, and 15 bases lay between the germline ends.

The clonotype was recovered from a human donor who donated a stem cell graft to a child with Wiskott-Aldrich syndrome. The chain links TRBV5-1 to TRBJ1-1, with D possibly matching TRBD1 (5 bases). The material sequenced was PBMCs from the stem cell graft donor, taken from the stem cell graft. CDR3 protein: CASSAEGQGTEAFF. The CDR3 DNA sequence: TGCGCCAGCAGCGCCGAGGGTCAGGGAACTGAAGCTTTCTTT.